A selection of T cell receptor beta chains follows, all from one sample in a study of blood T cell repertoires in COVID-19. The data were produced by immunoSEQ multiplex PCR, yet TCRdb's version contains in-frame clones alone and is incomplete. The table lists some 460,000 clones, roughly 90% of them singletons. Sequenced input: peripheral blood. The receptors derive from a woman aged 25 to 39 with acute or convalescent COVID-19. Each CDR3 is given with its conserved first and last residue. D genes are given only for firm matches. The size entry is marked missing in some rows and otherwise reads once, few, many or a size class.

clone size	D gene	V gene	CDR3 length	J gene	CDR3 DNA	CDR3 protein
NA	NA	TRBV2	14	TRBJ1-4	TGTGCCAGCAGTGTTGTTGGAGGGCCTGAAAAACTGTTTTTT	CASSVVGGPEKLFF
NA	NA	TRBV5-5	15	TRBJ1-3	TGTGCCAGCAGCCGGGACACTCACTCTGGAAACACCATATATTTT	CASSRDTHSGNTIYF
few	TRBD1	TRBV28	12	TRBJ2-7	TGTGCCAGCAGGGGGACAGGGAGGGAGCAGTACTTC	CASRGTGREQYF
NA	TRBD2	TRBV5-4	16	TRBJ2-2	TGTGCCAGCAGCCGGGGGGGGCGGGAGTTCACCGGGGAGCTGTTTTTT	CASSRGGREFTGELFF
NA	NA	TRBV5-1	13	TRBJ1-2	TGCGCCAGCAGCGGGGGAGGAGGGAATGGCTACACCTTC	CASSGGGGNGYTF
NA	TRBD1	TRBV6-5	14	TRBJ2-7	TGTGCCAGCAGTCGTTACAGGGGTGGCTACGAGCAGTACTTC	CASSRYRGGYEQYF
NA	NA	TRBV5-1	15	TRBJ2-1	TGCGCCAGCAGCCCTACTAGCCGGTCCTACAATGAGCAGTTCTTC	CASSPTSRSYNEQFF
NA	TRBD1	TRBV27	16	TRBJ2-3	TGTGCCAGCAGTGCGCGGACAGGGTGGGGCCCAGATACGCAGTATTTT	CASSARTGWGPDTQYF
few	TRBD1	TRBV6-5	13	TRBJ1-2	TGTGCCAGCAGTCAGGACAGGGACTATGGCTACACCTTC	CASSQDRDYGYTF
NA	NA	TRBV7-9	13	TRBJ1-6	TGTGCCGCAGGGCGGCTGGTCGATTCACCCCTCCACTTT	CAAGRLVDSPLHF
NA	NA	TRBV7-2	13	TRBJ1-1	TGTGCCAGCAGCTTTGAGATGAACACTGAAGCTTTCTTT	CASSFEMNTEAFF
once	TRBD1	TRBV27	14	TRBJ2-7	TGTGCCAGCGGCCCCGGGACAGGGGTGGACGAGCAGTACTTC	CASGPGTGVDEQYF
NA	NA	TRBV7-6	16	TRBJ1-3	TGTGCCAGCAGCTTAGAGCCGGGACTCTCTGGAAACACCATATATTTT	CASSLEPGLSGNTIYF
NA	TRBD1	TRBV5-1	16	TRBJ1-1	TGCGCCAGCAGCCTAGACAGGGGGCATGGGAACACTGAAGCTTTCTTT	CASSLDRGHGNTEAFF
NA	NA	TRBV13	14	TRBJ2-1	TGTGCCAGCAGCTTATCCCGACACCACAATGAGCAGTTCTTC	CASSLSRHHNEQFF
NA	NA	TRBV30	11	TRBJ2-7	TGTGCCTGGAGGAGAACCTACGAGCAGTACTTC	CAWRRTYEQYF
NA	NA	TRBV11-2	12	TRBJ2-1	TGTGCCAGCAGCCTCGGACTCGGAGAGCAGTTCTTC	CASSLGLGEQFF
NA	NA	TRBV27	15	TRBJ1-5	TGTGCCAGCAGTTTATCGAAGAACAGGAATCAGCCCCAGCATTTT	CASSLSKNRNQPQHF
NA	NA	TRBV3-1/TRBV3-2	13	TRBJ1-3	TGTGCCAGCAGCCCTCTCTCTGGAAACACCATATATTTT	CASSPLSGNTIYF
NA	TRBD2	TRBV7-2	15	TRBJ2-5	TGTGCCAGCGGGCTGACTAGCGGGTTTCAAGAGACCCAGTACTTC	CASGLTSGFQETQYF
many	NA	TRBV2	14	TRBJ1-3	TGTGCCAGCAGGGAGGACCTTTCTGGAAACACCATATATTTT	CASREDLSGNTIYF
NA	NA	TRBV10-2	13	TRBJ2-5	TGCGCCACCAAAGGGGGGGGACAAGAGACCCAGTACTTC	CATKGGGQETQYF
NA	NA	TRBV7-6	15	TRBJ1-3	TGTGCCAGCAGCTTAGCGGTCACAGCAGGAAACACCATATATTTT	CASSLAVTAGNTIYF
NA	NA	TRBV5-1	15	TRBJ2-3	TGCGCCAGCAGCTTGGATCGGGGAACGGTAGATACGCAGTATTTT	CASSLDRGTVDTQYF
NA	NA	TRBV14	14	TRBJ2-1	TGTGCCAGCAGCCAAGTTCAGGGGTACAATGAGCAGTTCTTC	CASSQVQGYNEQFF
NA	NA	TRBV6-5	15	TRBJ2-7	TGTGCCAGCAGTCGGCCGGTCGCCAGGGGTTACGAGCAGTACTTC	CASSRPVARGYEQYF
NA	TRBD2	TRBV6-5	14	TRBJ2-5	TGTGCCAGCAAACTAGCGGCGCTCCAAGAGACCCAGTACTTC	CASKLAALQETQYF
NA	TRBD1	TRBV19	16	TRBJ2-1	TGTGCCAGTAGTGCCAGACAGGGGCGTTTGGTCATTGAGCAGTTCTTC	CASSARQGRLVIEQFF
once	TRBD1	TRBV2	15	TRBJ1-1	TGTGCCAGCAGCCTAACAGGGGGTAGGGGCACTGAAGCTTTCTTT	CASSLTGGRGTEAFF
NA	NA	TRBV18	11	TRBJ1-1	TGTGCCAGCTCCGAGGACACTGAAGCTTTCTTT	CASSEDTEAFF
NA	NA	TRBV7-9	13	TRBJ1-6	TGTGCCAGCAGCTTAGCGGGGAGTTCACCCCTCCACTTT	CASSLAGSSPLHF
NA	NA	TRBV4-1	15	TRBJ2-7	TGCGCCAGCAGCCTTAGAGGCACGGATTCCTACGAGCAGTACTTC	CASSLRGTDSYEQYF
few	NA	TRBV7-2	16	TRBJ1-5	TGTGCCAGCAGCTCTCGATTGGGGGGAGGCAATCAGCCCCAGCATTTT	CASSSRLGGGNQPQHF
NA	TRBD1	TRBV6-5	15	TRBJ2-1	TGTGCCAGCAGCGGAGCGGGACAGGGGGCCAATGAGCAGTTCTTC	CASSGAGQGANEQFF
NA	NA	TRBV29-1	16	TRBJ2-3	TGCAGCGTTGAAGGGGGTGAGACAGGTAGGACAGATACGCAGTATTTT	CSVEGGETGRTDTQYF
NA	TRBD2	TRBV28	17	TRBJ2-3	TGTGCCAGCCGATTGAGAGTTAGCGGGGGTAGCACAGATACGCAGTATTTT	CASRLRVSGGSTDTQYF
NA	TRBD1	TRBV2	13	TRBJ2-1	TGTGCCAGCAGCGAGCAGGGGGCAGGCGAGCAGTTCTTC	CASSEQGAGEQFF
NA	NA	TRBV6-5	14	TRBJ1-5	TGTGCCAGTTCAAGGAGTTATAGCAATCAGCCCCAGCATTTT	CASSRSYSNQPQHF
NA	NA	TRBV7-8	13	TRBJ2-5	TGTGCCAGCAGCCGGGGCCAGACGGAGACCCAGTACTTC	CASSRGQTETQYF
NA	NA	TRBV7-6	16	TRBJ2-5	TGTGCCAGCAGCTTGAGCGTACGGGCGGCAGGGGAGACCCAGTACTTC	CASSLSVRAAGETQYF
few	NA	TRBV4-1	16	TRBJ2-1	TGCGCCAGCAGCCACAGACAGGACATTTTCTACAATGAGCAGTTCTTC	CASSHRQDIFYNEQFF
NA	TRBD1	TRBV5-8	15	TRBJ2-3	TGTGCCAGCAGCACGGGACAGGGGGCCACAGATACGCAGTATTTT	CASSTGQGATDTQYF
NA	NA	TRBV4-2	12	TRBJ1-4	TGTGCCAGCAGCCGGAGTGAGGAAAAACTGTTTTTT	CASSRSEEKLFF
NA	NA	TRBV28	16	TRBJ1-6	TGTGCCAGCAGTTTATCCCACAGGGCACTCAATTCACCCCTCCACTTT	CASSLSHRALNSPLHF
NA	NA	TRBV28	14	TRBJ1-2	TGTGCCAGCAGTCGTCAACAGGACCACTATGGCTACACCTTC	CASSRQQDHYGYTF
NA	NA	TRBV2	14	TRBJ1-1	TGTGCCAGCAGCCTACAGGGCATGAACACTGAAGCTTTCTTT	CASSLQGMNTEAFF
NA	TRBD2	TRBV6-5	13	TRBJ2-7	TGTGCCAGCAGACCGGCAGCGGGGGGTGAGCAGTACTTC	CASRPAAGGEQYF
NA	NA	TRBV3-1/TRBV3-2	18	TRBJ2-1	TGTGCCAGCAGCCGAGTCCACACCGGGACTTTACCCTACAATGAGCAGTTCTTC	CASSRVHTGTLPYNEQFF
NA	NA	TRBV11-2	12	TRBJ2-1	TGTGCCAGCAGCTTAGACCCAGGGGCGCAGTTCTTC	CASSLDPGAQFF
NA	TRBD2	TRBV2	16	TRBJ2-3	TGTGCCAGCAGTGTGGGACTAGCGGGGGGGCGGGATACGCAGTATTTT	CASSVGLAGGRDTQYF
NA	TRBD1	TRBV24-1	20	TRBJ2-1	TGTGCCACCAGTGAAACTACGTGGAGGTCCGGGACAGCGAGGGGCAATGAGCAGTTCTTC	CATSETTWRSGTARGNEQFF
NA	TRBD1	TRBV7-9	15	TRBJ2-1	TGTGCCAGCAGCTTAAGAGGACAGGGGTCCGGTGAGCAGTTCTTC	CASSLRGQGSGEQFF
few	TRBD2	TRBV6-6	14	TRBJ2-1	TGTGCCAGCAGTGGCCGGGGGGGGACCAGCGAGCAGTTCTTC	CASSGRGGTSEQFF
NA	NA	TRBV6-1	13	TRBJ2-5	TGTGCCAGCAGTGAATCCACAGTACAGACCCAGTACTTC	CASSESTVQTQYF
NA	TRBD1	TRBV6-1	16	TRBJ1-5	TGTGCCAGCAGTGAACTCGATGGGACAGTCAATCAGCCCCAGCATTTT	CASSELDGTVNQPQHF
NA	TRBD2	TRBV11-2	15	TRBJ2-7	TGTGCCAGCAGCTTAGCTAGCGGGGGCATCTACGAGCAGTACTTC	CASSLASGGIYEQYF
once	NA	TRBV4-2	18	TRBJ2-2	TGTGCCAGCAGCCCGGAGGTTCGGGAAAAGGTGGGCGCCGGGGAGCTGTTTTTT	CASSPEVREKVGAGELFF
NA	NA	TRBV5-5	14	TRBJ2-7	TGTGCCAGCAGCTTGGATCCGGGCTCCTACGAGCAGTACTTC	CASSLDPGSYEQYF
NA	TRBD1	TRBV7-3	15	TRBJ1-1	TGTGCCAGCAGCTTAGGAGGGGGCGCAAACACTGAAGCTTTCTTT	CASSLGGGANTEAFF